The next 11 T cell receptor beta chains were all read from a single sample in a study of blood T cell repertoires in COVID-19. Generated by immunoSEQ multiplex PCR, the TCRdb table keeps only in-frame clones and is missing some. This repertoire shows around 90,000 clones, roughly 90% found once; its top ten account for more than 14%. The sample comprised peripheral blood. These receptors were obtained from a male donor with acute or convalescent COVID-19.

This clone has just one count. The chain uses TRBV2 and TRBJ2-2; 8 nucleotides match TRBD1. Looked up from germline, CDR1 is SNHLY and CDR2 is FYNNEI. With 6 bases clipped from V and 5 bases from J, the junction kept 8 bases outside the gene matches. The CDR3 sequence is 15 residues long. The CDR3 DNA reads TGTGCCAGCAGCCTCCGGGACAGGACGACCGGGGAGCTGTTTTTT. This sequence encodes CASSLRDRTTGELFF. Full variable domain (rest looked up from reference TRBV2 and TRBJ2-2): EPEVTQTPSHQVTQMGQEVILRCVPISNHLYFYWYRQILGQKVEFLVSFYNNEISEKSEIFDDQFSVERPDGSNFTLKIRSTKLEDSAMYFCASSLRDRTTGELFFGEGSRLTVL.

The genes are TRBV5-1 and TRBJ1-1, with 7 bases aligning to TRBD1. Germline loops: CDR1 SGHRS, CDR2 YFSETQ. Losses at the gene ends were 4 bases for V and 5 bases for J; bases not matched to a gene: 8. The length of the CDR3 is 14 residues. The CDR3 nucleotides read TGCGCCAGCAGCCGAACCTCAGGGGGAACTGAAGCTTTCTTT. Amino acid sequence: CASSRTSGGTEAFF. The variable domain in full, completed from reference TRBV5-1 and TRBJ1-1, reads KAGVTQTPRYLIKTRGQQVTLSCSPISGHRSVSWYQQTPGQGLQFLFEYFSETQRNKGNFPGRFSGRQFSNSRSEMNVSTLELGDSALYLCASSRTSGGTEAFFGQGTRLTVV.

The chain employs TRBV7-2 and TRBJ2-5, with 14 bases fitting TRBD2. V lost 6 bases, J lost 5 bases, and 5 bases stayed unmatched. The CDR3 contains 15 residues. Germline CDR1 is SGHTA and CDR2 is FQGNSA. The CDR3 DNA is TGTGCCAGCAGGAGAGGACTAGCGGGGGGTGAGACCCAGTACTTC. Protein: CASRRGLAGGETQYF.

A word on this clone: A junction end diverges from the germline sequence, so it may reflect a read error. The genes are TRBV18 and TRBJ1-1; the D is unclear. The V gene's germline CDR1 is KGHSH and CDR2 LQKENI. This CDR3 is built from 14 residues. The CDR3 sequence is CASSAPTVNTEAFF. The CDR3 region has the DNA TGTGCCAGCTCAGCACCCACGGTGAACACTGAAGCTTTCTTT.

As DNA, the CDR3 is TGTGCCAGCTCAATAACAGGGGGCACTGAAGCTTTCTTT. Encoded protein: CASSITGGTEAFF. The genes are TRBV18 and TRBJ1-1; TRBD1 agrees at 8 bases. The CDR3 has 13 amino acids. In germline, CDR1 is KGHSH, CDR2 LQKENI. V trimming: 5 bases; J trimming: 4 bases; junction bases outside the gene matches: 3.

The chain links TRBV5-1 to TRBJ2-1, with TRBD2 identical over 13 bases. This CDR3 is built from 17 residues. V shed 4 bases, J shed 3 bases, and the junction held 7 bases outside the gene matches. CDR1 SGHRS and CDR2 YFSETQ come from the germline V gene. CDR3 sequence (DNA): TGCGCCAGCAGCCTAACTAGCGGGGGGGCGTTCTACAATGAGCAGTTCTTC. It yields the protein CASSLTSGGAFYNEQFF.

V is TRBV9 and J is TRBJ1-6; D not resolved. CDR1 and CDR2 from the germline V gene are SGDLS and YYNGEE. V lost 2 bases, J lost 8 bases, and 11 bases lay in between. This CDR3 comprises 14 residues. The CDR3 region has the DNA TGTGCCAGCAGCGTGCACGCCTCGGATTCACCCCTCCACTTT. Translated: CASSVHASDSPLHF.

The chain's CDR3 is CASSPQGGDTEAFF. The CDR3, as DNA: TGTGCCAGCAGCCCCCAGGGCGGGGACACTGAAGCTTTCTTT. The V call is TRBV7-3, the J call TRBJ1-1, with a tentative D call TRBD1 (5 bases). Germline V gives CDR1 SGHTA, CDR2 FQGTGA. Trimming pared 5 bases from V and 3 bases from J, leaving 13 bases between. The CDR3 is 14 residues long.

This chain links TRBV6-6 with TRBJ1-1; D is undetermined. CDR3 length equals 11 residues. The germline V gene encodes CDR1 MNHNY and CDR2 SVGAGI (reference sequence). The V end was cut by 10 bases, the J end by 1 base, with 7 bases between. The CDR3 DNA follows: TGTGCCACCAACAAGAACACTGAAGCTTTCTTT. As protein: CATNKNTEAFF.

In its sample, this clone was seen once. J is TRBJ2-2 and V is TRBV30, with D possibly TRBD1 on 5 matching bases. V lost 4 bases, J lost 4 bases, and 10 bases lay in between. Germline-derived CDR1 and CDR2 are GTSNPN and SVGIG (reference sequence). The CDR3 contains 13 residues. The CDR3 region has the DNA TGTGCCTGGAATCTGGGGCTCACCGGGGAGCTGTTTTTT. It yields the protein CAWNLGLTGELFF.

This clone was recorded once. This chain links TRBV27 with TRBJ1-2, with 8 nucleotides matching TRBD1. V shed 1 base and J 4 bases; nucleotides not matched to a gene: 11. The CDR3 totals 17 residues. From germline, CDR1 is MNHEY and CDR2 SMNVEV (reference sequence). CDR3 sequence: CASSLWPGTGGSYGYTF. The CDR3 DNA sequence: TGTGCCAGCAGTTTATGGCCCGGGACAGGTGGGAGCTATGGCTACACCTTC.